These 31 T cell receptor beta chains were all obtained from the same sample, sequenced in a study of T cell responses to AZD1222 COVID-19 vaccine (dated by TCRdb to about 2021). Explained via the paper, the time point label denotes: about 28 days (+/-7) after the second vaccine dose. Libraries were built with the immunoSEQ multiplex PCR assay. Imported from immuneACCESS, the table was reduced by TCRdb to in-frame sequences with V and J called. These copies leave out some clones; in studies compared against another copy, an unresolved V gene accounts for under half, and the cause of the remainder is not known. Within this sample are roughly 100,000 clones, with about nine tenths of them counted one time only. Of the sample, roughly 8% falls within the top ten clones. The specimen comprised peripheral blood, sampled 28 days after the second AZD1222 dose. Every receptor here comes from an adult who received the AZD1222 COVID-19 vaccine.

The chain has TRBV6-2 or TRBV6-3 and TRBJ1-1; TRBD1 matches 9 bases. The J segment lost 5 bases and the V segment lost 3 bases, leaving 13 bases of the junction unmatched. From germline, CDR1 is MNHEY and CDR2 SVGEGT. CDR3 size: 17 residues. This CDR3 reads CASSYYTGGAQGTEAFF. The CDR3 nucleotides are TGTGCCAGCAGTTATTACACAGGGGGCGCCCAGGGTACTGAAGCTTTCTTT.

The chain couples TRBV19 to TRBJ2-4, with 9 positions matching TRBD1. Germline V lookup: CDR1 LNHDA, CDR2 SQIVND (reference sequence). Unmatched junction bases numbered 9, after V lost 3 bases and J lost 0 bases. The CDR3 length is 18 residues. The CDR3 protein is CASSMISGQGRAKNIQYF. CDR3 coding DNA: TGTGCCAGTAGTATGATCTCGGGACAGGGTCGAGCCAAAAACATTCAGTACTTC.

The V and J genes are TRBV2 and TRBJ1-1; a possible D gene is TRBD1 (5 bases). V was cut by 9 bases and J by 0 bases, with 14 bases left in between. The CDR3 loop spans 14 amino acids. Germline V gives CDR1 SNHLY, CDR2 FYNNEI. The CDR3 reads CARGGPQLNTEAFF. CDR3 nucleotides: TGTGCCAGGGGGGGACCACAGCTGAACACTGAAGCTTTCTTT.

V usage is TRBV12-3 or TRBV12-4 and J usage is TRBJ1-5; no reliable D call. V lost 8 bases and J lost 6, with 11 bases in between. The CDR3 has 12 amino acids. In nucleotides, the CDR3 is TGTGCCAGCGGCAGAGGATTTCAGCCCCAGCATTTT. It specifies CASGRGFQPQHF.

The gene calls are TRBV18 and TRBJ2-5; possibly TRBD2 for D (5 bases). The CDR3 runs 12 residues. The ends were cut back, 2 bases at V and 5 bases at J, with 6 bases in the middle. Germline CDR1 and CDR2: KGHSH and LQKENI. The CDR3 sequence: CASSPWEETQYF. CDR3 sequence (DNA): TGTGCCAGCTCACCATGGGAGGAGACCCAGTACTTC.

This chain connects TRBV6-2 or TRBV6-3 to TRBJ2-5; 11 bases match TRBD2. After removal of 4 bases from V and 5 bases from J, the junction contained 6 bases not matched to a gene. This CDR3 is built from 15 residues. CDR1 is MNHEY and CDR2 is SVGEGT in the germline V gene. The CDR3 DNA reads as TGTGCCAGCAGTTCAGGACTAGCGGGCGCGGAGACCCAGTACTTC. Translation: CASSSGLAGAETQYF.

The V and J genes are TRBV9 and TRBJ2-1; TRBD1 agrees at 12 bases. Germline CDR1 is SGDLS and CDR2 is YYNGEE. The ends lost 3 bases at V and 7 bases at J; junction bases unmatched: 5. The CDR3 length is 15 residues. CDR3 amino acids: CASSAGQGALNEQFF. The CDR3 nucleotides are TGTGCCAGCAGCGCGGGACAGGGGGCTTTAAATGAGCAGTTCTTC.

The rearrangement links TRBV3-1 (or the pseudogene TRBV3-2) to TRBJ1-1; D not resolved. This CDR3 region has 14 residues. CDR1 LGHDT and CDR2 YNNKEL come from the germline V gene (reference sequence). Trimming took off 3 bases at V and 4 bases at J, with 12 bases between the two ends. Here the CDR3 DNA reads TGTGCCAGCAGCCATCCCAACGGTGGCACTGAAGCTTTCTTT. Residues: CASSHPNGGTEAFF.

The V and J genes are TRBV4-1 and TRBJ1-1, with D unclear. The CDR3 contains 15 residues. The germline CDR1 and CDR2 sequences are MGHRA and YSYEKL. V was shortened by 1 base and J by 11 bases, with 20 bases between the two germline ends. The CDR3 sequence is CASSQVLSSSHEAFF. CDR3 sequence (DNA): TGCGCCAGCAGCCAAGTTTTGAGCTCTTCCCATGAGGCTTTCTTT.

This chain connects TRBV7-9 to TRBJ2-1; D perhaps matches TRBD2 (6 bases). The CDR3 is 15 amino acids. Germline CDR1 SEHNR, CDR2 FQNEAQ (reference sequence). Trimming took off 1 base at V and 0 bases at J, with 7 bases between the two ends. CDR3 DNA sequence: TGTGCCAGCAGCTTAGACGGGGGCTCCTACAATGAGCAGTTCTTC. Its protein product is CASSLDGGSYNEQFF.

CDR3 DNA: TGTGCCAGCCGCAGGGGGAGCAATCAGCCCCAGCATTTT. Translating gives CASRRGSNQPQHF. The J gene is TRBJ1-5, the V gene TRBV27, with 7 positions matching TRBD1. The CDR3 is 13 residues long. Germline assignment: CDR1 MNHEY and CDR2 SMNVEV (reference sequence). The J segment lost 1 base and the V segment lost 8 bases, leaving 2 bases of the junction unmatched.

The V and J genes are TRBV9 and TRBJ2-5; 10 bases are a match to TRBD2. From germline, CDR1 is SGDLS and CDR2 YYNGEE. This CDR3 has 16 amino acids. V shed 0 bases and J 4 bases; nucleotides not matched to a gene: 6. CDR3 loop: CASSVALLAGVETQYF. The DNA of the CDR3 is TGTGCCAGCAGCGTAGCTCTTCTAGCGGGAGTAGAGACCCAGTACTTC.

The chain links TRBV5-5 to TRBJ1-5; weak D call: TRBD1 (6 bases). V was pared by 0 bases and J by 3 bases, with 10 bases between. Germline V gene lookup returns CDR1 SGHKS and CDR2 YYEKEE (reference sequence). CDR3 length equals 15 residues. The CDR3: CASSLGTVINQPQHF. The CDR3 DNA follows: TGTGCCAGCAGCTTGGGGACAGTAATCAATCAGCCCCAGCATTTT.

The rearrangement links TRBV6-5 to TRBJ2-7; D is uncertain. Germline V gene sequence: CDR1 MNHEY, CDR2 SVGAGI. This CDR3 has 13 residues. V lost 6 bases and J 1 base, leaving 10 bases between the germline ends. DNA of the CDR3: TGTGCCAGCAGCCGAGTATTTTCCTACGAGCAGTACTTC. Translating gives CASSRVFSYEQYF.

This rearrangement joins TRBV28 to TRBJ2-1, with TRBD2 as a possible D gene (6 bases). The CDR3 is 14 residues long. The germline gives CDR1 MDHEN, CDR2 SYDVKM. The V gene lost 7 bases and the J gene lost 7 bases, with 17 bases spanning the gap. This CDR3 is CASTSAGLYNEQFF. Here the CDR3 DNA reads TGTGCCAGCACGTCCGCGGGACTGTATAATGAGCAGTTCTTC.

This chain joins TRBV28 and TRBJ1-5; TRBD1 matches at 8 bases. Germline assignment: CDR1 MDHEN and CDR2 SYDVKM. Losses at the gene ends were 6 bases for V and 6 bases for J; bases not matched to a gene: 10. This CDR3 has 15 amino acids. CDR3: CASRGGQGRSQPQHF. CDR3 bases: TGTGCCAGCAGGGGAGGACAGGGTCGGAGTCAGCCCCAGCATTTT.

V gene TRBV7-9 combines with J gene TRBJ1-2; TRBD1 aligns across 12 bases. This CDR3 is built from 16 residues. Germline assignment: CDR1 SEHNR and CDR2 FQNEAQ (reference sequence). J was trimmed by 8 bases and V by 5 bases; bases with no gene match: 12. The CDR3 coding sequence is TGTGCCAGCAGCGAATCCGGGACAGGGGGCGCTGGGGGCTACACCTTC. It encodes CASSESGTGGAGGYTF.

CDR3 in DNA: TGTGCCAGCAGCCAGGAATTGGGGTACTACGAGCAGTACTTC. It translates to CASSQELGYYEQYF. The chain has TRBV3-1 (or the pseudogene TRBV3-2) and TRBJ2-7; D is ambiguous. CDR1 is LGHDT and CDR2 is YNNKEL in the germline V gene (reference sequence). The CDR3 has 14 residues. Trimming removed 3 bases at V and 3 bases at J, with 12 bases between.

The chain couples TRBV9 to TRBJ2-1; perhaps TRBD2 as D (6 bases). The length of the CDR3 is 15 residues. Germline V gives CDR1 SGDLS, CDR2 YYNGEE. V was cut by 5 bases and J by 5 bases, with 17 bases left in between. CDR3 nucleotide sequence: TGTGCCAGCAGTATGGTGGAGGGCCACGACAATGAGCAGTTCTTC. Amino acids: CASSMVEGHDNEQFF.

This sequence joins TRBV12-3 or TRBV12-4 and TRBJ1-3; D perhaps matches TRBD1 (5 bases). V lost 8 bases and J lost 0, with 8 bases in between. The CDR3 extends over 13 amino acids. CDR3 residues: CASRGGSGNTIYF. The CDR3 bases are TGTGCCAGCCGCGGGGGCTCTGGAAACACCATATATTTT.

The chain joins TRBV7-8 to TRBJ1-2; D is ambiguous. Germline CDR1 SGHVS, CDR2 FQNEAQ. The CDR3 covers 13 residues. Deletions cut 5 bases from V and 0 bases from J, with 7 bases between. The CDR3 sequence: CASSQKSNYGYTF. CDR3 sequence (DNA): TGTGCCAGCAGCCAGAAATCTAACTATGGCTACACCTTC.

This chain uses TRBV30 with TRBJ1-5, with D perhaps TRBD1 (5 bases). Germline V gives CDR1 GTSNPN, CDR2 SVGIG (reference sequence). V shed 0 bases and J shed 2 bases, with 5 bases lying between them. The CDR3 consists of 13 residues. CDR3 amino acids: CAWSVQGNQPQHF. The CDR3 DNA reads TGTGCCTGGAGTGTACAGGGCAATCAGCCCCAGCATTTT.

The V and J genes are TRBV7-9 and TRBJ1-4; 8 bases match TRBD1. J lost 6 bases, V lost 5 bases, and 11 bases had no gene match. The CDR3 totals 16 residues. CDR1 SEHNR and CDR2 FQNEAQ come from the germline V gene (reference sequence). CDR3 protein: CASSAGQVSGDEKLFF. DNA of the CDR3: TGTGCCAGCAGCGCGGGACAGGTGAGCGGGGATGAAAAACTGTTTTTT. The whole variable domain, remainder taken from reference TRBV7-9 and TRBJ1-4, is DTGVSQNPRHKITKRGQNVTFRCDPISEHNRLYWYRQTLGQGPEFLTYFQNEAQLEKSRLLSDRFSAERPKGSFSTLEIQRTEQGDSAMYLCASSAGQVSGDEKLFFGSGTQLSVL.

The chain has TRBV10-3 and TRBJ1-5; D remains ambiguous. V was shortened by 0 bases and J by 0 bases, with 9 bases between the two germline ends. The CDR3 spans 16 residues. Germline CDR1 and CDR2: ENHRY and SYGVKD. The CDR3 DNA follows: TGTGCCATCAGTGAGTCGGAGCTGAATAGCAATCAGCCCCAGCATTTT. The encoded protein is CAISESELNSNQPQHF.

The chain is built from TRBV28 and TRBJ1-6; 9 positions match TRBD1. Germline CDR1 is MDHEN and CDR2 is SYDVKM. The ends lost 5 bases at V and 7 bases at J; junction bases unmatched: 6. The length of the CDR3 is 15 residues. The CDR3 DNA follows: TGTGCCAGCAGTCTGGGGACAGGGATCAATTCACCCCTCCACTTT. Protein sequence: CASSLGTGINSPLHF. Filled out from reference TRBV28 and TRBJ1-6, the complete variable domain reads DVKVTQSSRYLVKRTGEKVFLECVQDMDHENMFWYRQDPGLGLRLIYFSYDVKMKEKGDIPEGYSVSREKKERFSLILESASTNQTSMYLCASSLGTGINSPLHFGNGTRLTVT.

The chain carries TRBV11-2 and TRBJ2-7; the D gene is possibly TRBD1 (5 bases). Germline CDR1 is SGHAT and CDR2 is FQNNGV. Trimming took 1 base from V and 2 from J, leaving 9 bases between them. The CDR3 length is 14 residues. The CDR3 is CASSLGQGPYEQYF. The CDR3 nucleotides are TGTGCCAGCAGCTTAGGGCAGGGCCCCTACGAGCAGTACTTC.

This clone has just one count. This chain connects TRBV19 to TRBJ1-1, with D possibly TRBD1 on 5 matching bases. Trimming removed 1 base at V and 6 bases at J, with 15 bases between. From germline, CDR1 is LNHDA and CDR2 SQIVND (reference sequence). This CDR3 spans 15 amino acids. DNA for the CDR3: TGTGCCAGTAGTATAGGGGGCGACCAGCGCGCTGAAGCTTTCTTT. This codes for CASSIGGDQRAEAFF. The whole variable domain, remainder taken from reference TRBV19 and TRBJ1-1, is DGGITQSPKYLFRKEGQNVTLSCEQNLNHDAMYWYRQDPGQGLRLIYYSQIVNDFQKGDIAEGYSVSREKKESFPLTVTSAQKNPTAFYLCASSIGGDQRAEAFFGQGTRLTVV.

This clone was seen a single time. CDR3 in amino acids: CASSPGEGTEAFF. The CDR3 coding sequence is TGTGCCAGCTCACCGGGTGAAGGGACTGAAGCTTTCTTT. This sequence joins TRBV18 and TRBJ1-1; D not resolved. The ends were cut back, 3 bases at V and 5 bases at J, with 10 bases in the middle. CDR3 size: 13 residues. From germline, CDR1 is KGHSH and CDR2 LQKENI.

V is TRBV5-1 and J is TRBJ2-1; 10 bases line up with TRBD2. Looked up from germline, CDR1 is SGHRS and CDR2 is YFSETQ. J gave up 0 bases and V 4 bases, and 7 bases lay outside the gene matches. This CDR3 contains 17 residues. The CDR3 here is CASSVTSGTFSYNEQFF. The DNA for the CDR3 is TGCGCCAGCAGCGTTACTAGCGGGACCTTCTCCTACAATGAGCAGTTCTTC.

The rearrangement links TRBV10-3 to TRBJ1-5; D possibly corresponds to TRBD1 (6 bases). The CDR3 contains 16 residues. V lost 10 bases to trimming and J lost 3 bases, with 22 bases between them. Germline loops: CDR1 ENHRY, CDR2 SYGVKD. The CDR3 sequence: CATQNADSPLNQPQHF. The CDR3 DNA is TGTGCCACCCAAAACGCGGACAGTCCGCTCAATCAGCCCCAGCATTTT.

The chain uses TRBV19 and TRBJ1-1; D is uncertain. This CDR3 spans 14 amino acids. Germline values: CDR1 LNHDA, CDR2 SQIVND (reference sequence). Trimming took off 2 bases at V and 2 bases at J, with 9 bases between the two ends. The CDR3 spells CASSIRAENTEAFF. The CDR3 DNA sequence: TGTGCCAGTAGTATAAGGGCGGAAAACACTGAAGCTTTCTTT.